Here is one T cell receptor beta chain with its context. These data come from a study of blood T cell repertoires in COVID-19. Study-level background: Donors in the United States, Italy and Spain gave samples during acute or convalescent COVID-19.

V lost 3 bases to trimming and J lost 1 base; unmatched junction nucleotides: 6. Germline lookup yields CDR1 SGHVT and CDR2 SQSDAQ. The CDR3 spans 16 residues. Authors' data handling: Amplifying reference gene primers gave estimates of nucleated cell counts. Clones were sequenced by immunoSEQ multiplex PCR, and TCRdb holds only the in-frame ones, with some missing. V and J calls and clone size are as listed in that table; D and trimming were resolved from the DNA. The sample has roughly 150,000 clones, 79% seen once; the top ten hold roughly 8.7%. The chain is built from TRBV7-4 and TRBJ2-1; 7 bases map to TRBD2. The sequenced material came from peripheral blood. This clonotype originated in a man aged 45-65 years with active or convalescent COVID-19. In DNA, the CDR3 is TGTGCCAGCAGCTTTAGGCGGGAGCCTTCCTACAATGAGCAGTTCTTC. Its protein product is CASSFRREPSYNEQFF.